Below, 14 T cell receptor beta chains from the same sample are listed, as sequenced in a study of control samples from healthy donors and cancer patients. Sequencing was performed with immunoSEQ multiplex PCR; in TCRdb, only in-frame clones are kept and a portion is missing. The top ten clones hold about 9% of a sample with under 150,000 clones, approximately 90% of them seen once. The sequenced sample consisted of blood. These receptors originate from a woman under 40 in good health.

The chain joins TRBV7-8 to TRBJ2-2, with D possibly being TRBD1 or TRBD2 (5 bases each). Trimming shortened V by 5 bases and J by 5 bases, and 21 bases separated the two germline ends. There are 17 residues in the CDR3. CDR1 and CDR2 (germline): SGHVS, FQNEAQ. CDR3 sequence: CASSQGLGQGWTGELFF. In nucleotides, the CDR3 is TGTGCCAGCAGCCAAGGACTGGGGCAGGGATGGACCGGGGAGCTGTTTTTT.

The chain is built from TRBV28 and TRBJ2-7; D is perhaps TRBD1 (6 bases). The CDR3 runs to 14 residues. CDR1 is MDHEN and CDR2 is SYDVKM in the germline V gene. V was clipped by 10 bases and J by 2 bases, with 18 bases between them. CDR3 sequence: CATINAGQPYEQYF. CDR3 DNA sequence: TGTGCCACCATAAACGCCGGACAGCCCTACGAGCAGTACTTC.

This clone is a singleton in its sample. V and J are TRBV11-2 and TRBJ1-6, with TRBD1 matching over 8 bases. The CDR3 is 15 amino acids. V lost 5 bases to trimming and J lost 6 bases; unmatched junction nucleotides: 6. CDR1 is SGHAT, CDR2 FQNNGV, per germline. CDR3 in amino acids: CASSPLTGANSPLHF. CDR3 nucleotide sequence: TGTGCCAGCAGCCCCCTGACAGGGGCTAATTCACCCCTCCACTTT.

Here the CDR3 reads CASSVYEQFF. In nucleotides, the CDR3 is TGTGCCAGCAGTGTTTATGAGCAGTTCTTC. This chain connects TRBV2 to TRBJ2-1; D not resolved. The CDR3 totals 10 residues. Trimming removed 4 bases at V and 8 bases at J, with 3 bases between. Per the germline V gene, CDR1 is SNHLY and CDR2 is FYNNEI.

This sequence joins TRBV5-1 and TRBJ2-1; 7 positions agree with TRBD2. This CDR3 spans 13 amino acids. V trimming: 4 bases; J trimming: 6 bases; junction bases outside the gene matches: 4. The V gene's germline CDR1 is SGHRS and CDR2 YFSETQ. CDR3 nucleotide sequence: TGCGCCAGCAGCGCGGGGGTTCCCAATGAGCAGTTCTTC. Its translation: CASSAGVPNEQFF.

The genes are TRBV7-3 and TRBJ2-3; no clear D. This CDR3 is built from 14 residues. Germline loops: CDR1 SGHTA, CDR2 FQGTGA. Between the trimmed V and J ends, which lost 2 bases and 3 bases, there was a span of 9 bases. The CDR3 is CASSLLSSTDTQYF. CDR3 DNA sequence: TGTGCCAGCAGCTTACTGAGTTCTACAGATACGCAGTATTTT.

This CDR3 is CASSSIFSSYNEQFF. In DNA, the CDR3 is TGTGCCAGCAGCTCAATATTCAGCTCCTACAATGAGCAGTTCTTC. The chain uses TRBV7-9 and TRBJ2-1, with unresolved D. V was clipped by 4 bases and J by 0 bases, with 10 bases between them. The germline V gene has CDR1 SEHNR and CDR2 FQNEAQ (reference sequence). The CDR3 is 15 residues long.

A note on this clone: The sample holds other DNA sequences that translate to the same CDR3. This sequence joins TRBV7-9 and TRBJ1-6; the D gene is possibly TRBD1 (6 bases). Between the trimmed V and J ends, which lost 5 bases and 7 bases, there was a span of 15 bases. CDR3 length: 15 residues. Germline V gene lookup returns CDR1 SEHNR and CDR2 FQNEAQ (reference sequence). The CDR3 coding sequence is TGTGCCAGCAGCCTAGGTTGGGGGCCCAATTCACCCCTCCACTTT. Its translation is CASSLGWGPNSPLHF. The full variable domain, with the rest looked up from reference TRBV7-9 and TRBJ1-6, is DTGVSQNPRHKITKRGQNVTFRCDPISEHNRLYWYRQTLGQGPEFLTYFQNEAQLEKSRLLSDRFSAERPKGSFSTLEIQRTEQGDSAMYLCASSLGWGPNSPLHFGNGTRLTVT.

The genes are TRBV6-4 and TRBJ2-7; D possibly corresponds to TRBD2 (7 bases). The CDR3 is 14 residues long. V shed 6 bases and J shed 7 bases, with 19 bases lying between them. In germline, CDR1 is MRHNA, CDR2 SNTAGT. The CDR3 DNA is TGTGCCAGCAGGCCCAATGGGGGGGCAGGAGAGCAGTACTTC. Encoded protein: CASRPNGGAGEQYF.

The J gene is TRBJ2-2, the V gene TRBV6-5, with D possibly being TRBD2 (6 bases). CDR1 and CDR2 (germline): MNHEY, SVGAGI. This CDR3 has 15 residues. The V end lost 6 bases, the J end lost 4 bases, and 15 bases lay between the germline ends. The CDR3: CASRVRGFGTGELFF. The CDR3 DNA reads TGTGCCAGCAGAGTGCGGGGTTTTGGCACCGGGGAGCTGTTTTTT.

V and J are TRBV5-1 and TRBJ1-4; 7 nucleotides align to TRBD1. Trimming took 5 bases from V and 1 from J; bases not matched to a gene: 8. CDR3 length: 16 residues. From germline, CDR1 is SGHRS and CDR2 YFSETQ. CDR3 nucleotides: TGCGCCAGCAGTTTTGGACAGGACAGAACTAATGAAAAACTGTTTTTT. Translated: CASSFGQDRTNEKLFF.

This clone was recorded a few times. This chain connects TRBV2 to TRBJ2-3; 8 bases map to TRBD2. The CDR3 consists of 14 residues. Germline lookup yields CDR1 SNHLY and CDR2 FYNNEI. Trimming cost V 7 bases and J 5 bases; bases outside gene matches: 8. CDR3 sequence: CASTQTSVVDTQYF. CDR3 sequence (DNA): TGTGCCAGCACCCAGACTAGCGTGGTAGATACGCAGTATTTT.

The V gene is TRBV12-1, the J gene TRBJ1-4. TRBV12-1 is deemed a pseudogene. This CDR3 contains 20 residues. This CDR3 is CASSSNRPYWAPQLAEKLFF. The CDR3 DNA reads as TGTGCCAGCAGCTCGAACCGCCCTTATTGGGCCCCACAACTAGCTGAAAAACTGTTTTTT.

J is TRBJ2-6 and V is TRBV30; 7 nucleotides match TRBD1. The CDR3 consists of 16 residues. Germline CDR1 GTSNPN, CDR2 SVGIG (reference sequence). Trimming at V came to 5 bases and at J to 1 base, leaving 8 bases not matched to a gene. CDR3 sequence: CAWGIGGGSGANVLTF. CDR3 coding DNA: TGTGCCTGGGGGATAGGGGGCGGGTCTGGGGCCAACGTCCTGACTTTC.